These 23 T cell receptor beta chains came from one sample sequenced in a study of blood T cells in healthy people across ages. Sample-barcoded 5' priming and a J-beta primer mix drove a second PCR of about 6 to 12 cycles. TCRdb re-called the 5' RACE reads with MiXCR, one entry per CDR3 protein. This sample has about 1.6 million distinct CDR3 sequences, with 30% to 35% found just once. The sample comprised blood. These receptors came from a woman younger than 45 in good health.

The rearrangement joins TRBV6-5 to TRBJ2-7, with 7 nucleotides matching TRBD1. CDR1 and CDR2 from the germline V gene are MNHEY and SVGAGI. The CDR3 has 14 amino acids. V shed 6 bases, J shed 5 bases, and the junction held 10 bases outside the gene matches. CDR3 sequence (DNA): TGTGCCAGCAGAGCCTCAGGGGGAAGGAACGAGCAGTACTTC. As protein: CASRASGGRNEQYF.

There are a few counts of this clonotype. This rearrangement joins TRBV20-1 to TRBJ2-7; TRBD2 agrees at 13 bases. This CDR3 region has 15 residues. With V trimmed by 6 bases and J by 2 bases, 7 bases remained unmatched. Germline V gene data show CDR1 as DFQATT and CDR2 as SNEGSKA (reference sequence). The CDR3 loop reads CSAKRTSGSPYEQYF. Here the CDR3 DNA reads TGCAGTGCCAAGAGGACTAGCGGGAGCCCCTACGAGCAGTACTTC.

V gene TRBV10-3 combines with J gene TRBJ1-1; no definite D call. V was trimmed by 4 bases and J by 1 base, leaving 7 bases between them. This CDR3 is 13 amino acids long. Germline V lookup: CDR1 ENHRY, CDR2 SYGVKD. CDR3 in DNA: TGTGCCATCAGTGGGTCGGGGAACACTGAAGCTTTCTTT. This encodes CAISGSGNTEAFF.

The rearrangement uses TRBV9 and TRBJ1-2; 7 bases map to TRBD1. The CDR3 length is 16 residues. The germline V gene encodes CDR1 SGDLS and CDR2 YYNGEE. Trimming at V came to 0 bases and at J to 8 bases, leaving 13 bases not matched to a gene. The CDR3: CASSVEGALVATGYTF. The CDR3 DNA sequence: TGTGCCAGCAGCGTAGAGGGGGCGCTTGTGGCTACGGGCTACACCTTC.

The chain is built from TRBV11-1 and TRBJ1-2; 10 bases align to TRBD1. In germline, CDR1 is SGHAT, CDR2 FQDESV (reference sequence). CDR3 length: 13 amino acids. V gave up 5 bases and J gave up 12 bases; unmatched junction bases: 9. CDR3 DNA sequence: TGTGCCAGCAGCCAATCCGGGACAGGGGACCACACCTTC. The encoded protein is CASSQSGTGDHTF.

In DNA form, the CDR3 reads TGCAGCGCTATCCCATCAGACAATGAGCAGTTCTTC. Protein sequence: CSAIPSDNEQFF. The V and J genes are TRBV29-1 and TRBJ2-1; D gene uncertain. Trimming removed 7 bases at V and 5 bases at J, with 12 bases between. This CDR3 is built from 12 residues. Germline CDR1 is SQVTM and CDR2 is ANQGSEA.

The rearrangement uses TRBV20-1 and TRBJ2-3; D is unclear. The V gene's germline CDR1 is DFQATT and CDR2 SNEGSKA (reference sequence). The CDR3 has 14 residues. Trimming shortened V by 0 bases and J by 5 bases, and 12 bases separated the two germline ends. This CDR3 reads CSARDGRRVDTQYF. CDR3 nucleotide sequence: TGCAGTGCTAGAGATGGTCGTCGAGTAGATACGCAGTATTTT.

The rearrangement links TRBV20-1 to TRBJ2-6; a weak D match, TRBD1 (5 bases). Germline V gene sequence: CDR1 DFQATT, CDR2 SNEGSKA (reference sequence). The CDR3 sequence is 16 residues long. With 1 base removed from V and 0 bases from J, the gap between germline ends came to 10 bases. Here the CDR3 reads CSARGQTHSGANVLTF. Written as DNA, the CDR3 is TGCAGTGCTAGAGGACAGACGCACTCTGGGGCCAACGTCCTGACTTTC.

The gene calls are TRBV27 and TRBJ2-1, with D possibly being TRBD1 (5 bases). V lost 1 base, J lost 13 bases, and 20 bases lay in between. The CDR3 contains 15 residues. Germline V gene lookup returns CDR1 MNHEY and CDR2 SMNVEV (reference sequence). CDR3 bases: TGTGCCAGCAGTTTATTGGGCCCTTTGGGGCGTGAACAGTTCTTC. Its translation: CASSLLGPLGREQFF.

This clonotype was observed a handful of times. The chain uses TRBV5-1 and TRBJ1-2, with D uncertain. Per the germline V gene, CDR1 is SGHRS and CDR2 is YFSETQ. The length of the CDR3 is 13 residues. V shed 1 base and J shed 3 bases, with 7 bases lying between them. The CDR3 here is CASSLQDYYGYTF. DNA of the CDR3: TGCGCCAGCAGCTTGCAGGACTACTATGGCTACACCTTC.

This clonotype has more than one count but fewer than ten. The chain recombines TRBV7-9 with TRBJ1-5; 12 bases are shared with TRBD1. The J segment lost 7 bases and the V segment lost 1 base, leaving 5 bases of the junction unmatched. The CDR3 length is 16 residues. Germline values: CDR1 SEHNR, CDR2 FQNEAQ (reference sequence). The CDR3 loop is CASSLEGTGGWQPQHF. The CDR3 DNA reads as TGTGCCAGCAGCTTAGAAGGGACAGGGGGCTGGCAGCCCCAGCATTTT.

This chain links TRBV28 with TRBJ2-3; D perhaps matches TRBD1 (6 bases). Germline loops: CDR1 MDHEN, CDR2 SYDVKM. The ends were cut back, 7 bases at V and 4 bases at J, with 24 bases in the middle. The CDR3 extends over 17 amino acids. DNA for the CDR3: TGTGCCAGCAACCCCTCCCCTTTCGAGGGGGTACCAGATACGCAGTATTTT. Protein product: CASNPSPFEGVPDTQYF.

The V gene is TRBV7-6, the J gene TRBJ2-1, with TRBD2 as a possible D gene (6 bases). Germline-derived CDR1 and CDR2 are SGHVS and FNYEAQ. The V and J ends lost 6 bases and 13 bases respectively, with 16 bases between them. CDR3 size: 12 residues. CDR3 DNA: TGTGCCAGCAGAGGATCGGGGGAGACCCAGTTCTTC. Its translation is CASRGSGETQFF.

For this clonotype: A much larger clone sits a single nucleotide away, making a read error possible. The chain combines TRBV7-2 with TRBJ2-1; the D gene could be TRBD1 or TRBD2 (5 bases each). V shed 2 bases and J shed 10 bases, with 15 bases lying between them. Per germline, CDR1 SGHTA and CDR2 FQGNSA. The CDR3 consists of 14 residues. The CDR3 loop reads CASSLSREWDEQFF. DNA of the CDR3: TGTGCCAGCAGCTTATCCAGGGAATGGGACGAGCAGTTCTTC.

Only a few counts were recorded for this clonotype. The chain joins TRBV27 to TRBJ1-2; TRBD1 might be the D (6 bases). CDR1 and CDR2 (germline): MNHEY, SMNVEV (reference sequence). Trimming pared 6 bases from V and 8 bases from J, leaving 16 bases between. The length of the CDR3 is 13 residues. This chain's CDR3 is CASRTPGVKGYTF. The CDR3 bases are TGTGCCAGCAGAACCCCAGGGGTTAAGGGCTACACCTTC.

This clonotype has a handful of counts. V is TRBV5-1 and J is TRBJ1-1; no clear D. V was cut by 0 bases and J by 4 bases, with 13 bases left in between. Germline assignment: CDR1 SGHRS and CDR2 YFSETQ. The CDR3 loop spans 15 amino acids. This chain's CDR3 is CASSLAGLLGTEAFF. CDR3 in DNA: TGCGCCAGCAGCTTGGCCGGGCTTCTGGGCACTGAAGCTTTCTTT.

This chain connects TRBV7-9 to TRBJ2-5; perhaps D is TRBD1 or TRBD2 (5 bases each). TRBJ2-7 matches the DNA end more closely, so the J call is doubtful. This CDR3 is built from 16 residues. Germline loops: CDR1 SEHNR, CDR2 FQNEAQ (reference sequence). The CDR3 bases are TGTGCCAGCAGCTCCAGACGGGGCGGTGGGGCCTACGAGCAGTACTTC. Amino acid sequence: CASSSRRGGGAYEQYF.

The genes are TRBV12-5 and TRBJ2-1; TRBD2 matches 9 bases. Germline trimming cut 3 bases from V and 5 bases from J; bases unmatched to any gene: 5. Germline CDR1 LGHNT, CDR2 FRNRAP. The CDR3 totals 15 residues. The CDR3 reads CASGFEAGGHNEQFF. The CDR3 region has the DNA TGTGCTAGTGGTTTTGAAGCGGGAGGACACAATGAGCAGTTCTTC.

The CDR3 protein is CASSFSGPSTNEQYF. The CDR3 DNA reads TGTGCCAGCAGTTTCTCGGGACCTTCAACCAACGAGCAGTACTTC. The chain has TRBV28 and TRBJ2-7; D possibly matches TRBD1 or TRBD2 (5 bases each). The CDR3 runs 15 residues. Germline loops: CDR1 MDHEN, CDR2 SYDVKM. Between the trimmed V and J ends, which lost 3 bases and 5 bases, there was a span of 17 bases.

As for this clonotype: Mismatch with germline at one junction end may stem from a read error. The CDR3, as DNA: TGTGCCAGCAGCACTCGGCGGGGGATTAGTGAAAAACGGTTTTTT. Protein: CASSTRRGISEKRFF. This chain joins TRBV7-2 and TRBJ1-4; D possibly corresponds to TRBD1 (5 bases). Germline V gene sequence: CDR1 SGHTA, CDR2 FQGNSA. The CDR3 is 15 amino acids.

At least ten counts were recorded for this clonotype. The chain has TRBV11-2 and TRBJ2-7; D is possibly TRBD2 (6 bases). Germline CDR1 SGHAT, CDR2 FQNNGV. This CDR3 is 14 amino acids long. V lost 5 bases to trimming and J lost 7 bases, with 18 bases between them. The DNA for the CDR3 is TGTGCCAGCAGCGGGAACACGGGAGTTTATGAGCAGTACTTC. This sequence encodes CASSGNTGVYEQYF.

This chain links TRBV20-1 with TRBJ1-1; possibly TRBD1 for D (5 bases). CDR3 length: 15 residues. Germline V lookup: CDR1 DFQATT, CDR2 SNEGSKA (reference sequence). Trimming took off 2 bases at V and 1 base at J, with 14 bases between the two ends. The CDR3 bases are TGCAGTGCTAGAATCCCGGACATATCGAACACTGAAGCTTTCTTT. Its translation: CSARIPDISNTEAFF.

A word on this clonotype: The junction and the germline gene differ at one end; a read error may be behind it. The rearrangement uses TRBV6-5 and TRBJ2-3; 7 bases fit TRBD1. The CDR3 extends over 15 amino acids. The germline V gene encodes CDR1 MNHEY and CDR2 SVGAGI. This chain's CDR3 is CASSYGGRWTGTQYF. In nucleotides, the CDR3 is TGTGCCAGCAGTTACGGTGGGCGTTGGACAGGTACGCAGTATTTT.